The present T cell receptor (beta chain) was sequenced within a study of identifying expanded T cells in peripheral blood. The ends lost 2 bases at V and 4 bases at J; junction bases unmatched: 4. CDR1 MNHEY and CDR2 SVGAGI come from the germline V gene. The CDR3 runs 14 residues. Repertoires were generated with immunoSEQ multiplex PCR, while TCRdb's copy carries only in-frame clones and drops some. The sample shows roughly 120,000 clones, roughly 90% of them seen only once. The sequenced material came from blood. This clonotype was sampled from a person between 18 and 75 years old in good health. The V call is TRBV6-5, the J call TRBJ1-2; 7 nucleotides align to TRBD1. CDR3 in amino acids: CASSYPGQTYGYTF. CDR3 DNA sequence: TGTGCCAGCAGTTACCCGGGACAGACCTATGGCTACACCTTC.